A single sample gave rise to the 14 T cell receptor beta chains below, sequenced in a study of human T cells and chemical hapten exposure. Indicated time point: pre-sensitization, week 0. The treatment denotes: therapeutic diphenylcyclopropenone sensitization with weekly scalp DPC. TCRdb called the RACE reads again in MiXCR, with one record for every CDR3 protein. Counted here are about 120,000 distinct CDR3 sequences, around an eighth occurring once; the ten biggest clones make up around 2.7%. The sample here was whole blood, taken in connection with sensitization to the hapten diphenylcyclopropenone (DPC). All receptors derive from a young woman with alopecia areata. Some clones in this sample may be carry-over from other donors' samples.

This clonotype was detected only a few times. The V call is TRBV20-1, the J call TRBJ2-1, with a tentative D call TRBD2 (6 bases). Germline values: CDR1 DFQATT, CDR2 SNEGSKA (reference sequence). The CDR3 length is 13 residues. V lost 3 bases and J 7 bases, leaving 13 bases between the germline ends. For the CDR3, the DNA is TGCAGTGCTAGCCAGCGGGCCACGAATGAGCAGTTCTTC. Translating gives CSASQRATNEQFF.

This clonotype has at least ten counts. For the CDR3, the DNA is TGTGCCAGCAGTGGCCCGGCCACGACCGCGAACTATGGCTACACCTTC. Protein product: CASSGPATTANYGYTF. The chain employs TRBV25-1 and TRBJ1-2; D gene unclear. CDR3 length: 16 amino acids. Trimming took off 4 bases at V and 2 bases at J, with 17 bases between the two ends. CDR1 MGHDK and CDR2 SYGVNS come from the germline V gene.

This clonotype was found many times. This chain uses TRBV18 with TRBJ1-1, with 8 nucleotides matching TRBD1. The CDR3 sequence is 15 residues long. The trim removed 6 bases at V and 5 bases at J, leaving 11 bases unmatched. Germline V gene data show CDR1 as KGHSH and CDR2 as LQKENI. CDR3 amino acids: CASSSGTGRQTEAFF. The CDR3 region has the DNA TGTGCCAGCTCTTCCGGGACAGGTCGACAAACTGAAGCTTTCTTT.

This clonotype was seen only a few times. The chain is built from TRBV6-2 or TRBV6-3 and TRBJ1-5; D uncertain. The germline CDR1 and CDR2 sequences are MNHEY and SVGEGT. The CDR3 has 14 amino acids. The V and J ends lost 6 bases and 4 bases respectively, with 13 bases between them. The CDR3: CASRWTGGNQPQHF. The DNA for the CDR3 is TGTGCCAGCAGATGGACGGGAGGGAATCAGCCCCAGCATTTT.

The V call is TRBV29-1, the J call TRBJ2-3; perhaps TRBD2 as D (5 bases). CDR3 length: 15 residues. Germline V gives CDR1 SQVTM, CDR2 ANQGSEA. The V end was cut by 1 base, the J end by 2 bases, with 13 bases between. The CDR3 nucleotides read TGCAGCGTTGAAGTCCTGGCGGGCATCACAGATACGCAGTATTTT. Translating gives CSVEVLAGITDTQYF.

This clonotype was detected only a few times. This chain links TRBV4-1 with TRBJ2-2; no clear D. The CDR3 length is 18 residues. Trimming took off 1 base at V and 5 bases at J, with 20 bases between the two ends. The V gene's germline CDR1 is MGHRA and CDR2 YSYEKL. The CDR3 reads CASSQVQPRAGRTGELFF. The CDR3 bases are TGCGCCAGCAGCCAAGTCCAACCTCGCGCAGGCAGGACCGGGGAGCTGTTTTTT.

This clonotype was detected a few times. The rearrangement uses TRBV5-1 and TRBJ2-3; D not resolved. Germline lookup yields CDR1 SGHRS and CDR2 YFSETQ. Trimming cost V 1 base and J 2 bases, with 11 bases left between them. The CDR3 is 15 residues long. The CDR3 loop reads CASSLSDRNTDTQYF. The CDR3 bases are TGCGCCAGCAGCTTGTCCGATCGCAACACAGATACGCAGTATTTT.

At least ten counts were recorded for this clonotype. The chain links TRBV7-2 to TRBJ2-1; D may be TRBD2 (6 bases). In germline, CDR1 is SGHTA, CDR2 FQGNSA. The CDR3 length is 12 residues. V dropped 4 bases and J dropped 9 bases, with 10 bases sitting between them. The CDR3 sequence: CASSSGGVEQFF. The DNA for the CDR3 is TGTGCCAGCAGCTCCGGGGGAGTTGAGCAGTTCTTC. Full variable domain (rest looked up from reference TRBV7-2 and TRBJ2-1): GAGVSQSPSNKVTEKGKDVELRCDPISGHTALYWYRQSLGQGLEFLIYFQGNSAPDKSGLPSDRFSAERTGGSVSTLTIQRTQQEDSAVYLCASSSGGVEQFFGPGTRLTVL.

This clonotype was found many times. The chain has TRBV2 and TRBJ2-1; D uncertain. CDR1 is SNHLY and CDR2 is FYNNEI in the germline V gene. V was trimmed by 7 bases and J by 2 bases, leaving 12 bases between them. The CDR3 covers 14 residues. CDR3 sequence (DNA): TGTGCCAGCATGAGATCCTGGCCCTACAATGAGCAGTTCTTC. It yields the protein CASMRSWPYNEQFF.

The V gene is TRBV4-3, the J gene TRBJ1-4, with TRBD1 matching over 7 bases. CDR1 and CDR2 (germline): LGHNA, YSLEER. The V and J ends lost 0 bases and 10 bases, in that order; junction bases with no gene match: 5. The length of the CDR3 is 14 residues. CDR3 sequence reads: CASSQDFPGGKLFF. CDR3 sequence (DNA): TGCGCCAGCAGCCAAGATTTCCCAGGGGGAAAACTGTTTTTT.

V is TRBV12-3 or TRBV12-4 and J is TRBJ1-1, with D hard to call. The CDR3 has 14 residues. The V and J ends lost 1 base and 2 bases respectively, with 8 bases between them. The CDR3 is CASSLVQSNTEAFF. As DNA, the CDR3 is TGTGCCAGCAGTTTAGTCCAGTCAAACACTGAAGCTTTCTTT.

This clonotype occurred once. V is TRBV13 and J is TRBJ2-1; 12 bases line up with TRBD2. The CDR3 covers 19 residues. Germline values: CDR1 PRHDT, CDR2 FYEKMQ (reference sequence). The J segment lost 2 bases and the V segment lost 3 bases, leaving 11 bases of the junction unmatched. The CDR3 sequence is CASSFPSGGAVGAYNEQFF. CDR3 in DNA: TGTGCCAGCAGCTTCCCTAGCGGGGGGGCCGTGGGAGCCTACAATGAGCAGTTCTTC.

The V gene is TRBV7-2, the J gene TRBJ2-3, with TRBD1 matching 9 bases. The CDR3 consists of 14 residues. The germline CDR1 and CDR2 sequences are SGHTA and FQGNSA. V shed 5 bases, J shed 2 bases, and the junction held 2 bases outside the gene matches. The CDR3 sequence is CASSGDRVTDTQYF. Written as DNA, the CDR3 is TGTGCCAGCAGCGGGGACAGGGTCACAGATACGCAGTATTTT. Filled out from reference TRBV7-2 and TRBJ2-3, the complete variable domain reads GAGVSQSPSNKVTEKGKDVELRCDPISGHTALYWYRQSLGQGLEFLIYFQGNSAPDKSGLPSDRFSAERTGGSVSTLTIQRTQQEDSAVYLCASSGDRVTDTQYFGPGTRLTVL.

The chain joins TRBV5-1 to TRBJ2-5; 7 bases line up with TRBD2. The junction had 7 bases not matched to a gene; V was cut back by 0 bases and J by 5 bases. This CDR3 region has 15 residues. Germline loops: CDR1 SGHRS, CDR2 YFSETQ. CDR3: CASSLGSSGMETQYF. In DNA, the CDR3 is TGCGCCAGCAGCTTGGGGTCTAGCGGTATGGAGACCCAGTACTTC. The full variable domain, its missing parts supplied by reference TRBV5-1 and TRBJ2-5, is KAGVTQTPRYLIKTRGQQVTLSCSPISGHRSVSWYQQTPGQGLQFLFEYFSETQRNKGNFPGRFSGRQFSNSRSEMNVSTLELGDSALYLCASSLGSSGMETQYFGPGTRLLVL.